Listed here are 28 T cell receptor beta chains from one sample, sequenced in a study of T cells after yellow fever vaccination (dated by TCRdb to about 2019). Libraries were constructed by 5' RACE. The instrument given in TCRdb is Illumina HiSeq 2500. TCRdb applied fastp at Q25 and MiXCR to the public reads, then kept only in-frame beta chains. Every entry covers one CDR3 protein and lists the most common genes and DNA from its rows. The sample has fewer than 150,000 distinct CDR3 sequences on record, around 7.2% of them singletons. The ten largest clones take up approximately 2.7% of the sample. The treatment or condition label here, explained by the study, means: live attenuated yellow fever vaccine strain. The sequencing used CD4+ T cells sorted from PBMCs, collected around 45 days after the first yellow fever vaccination. These receptors originate from a man aged 18 to 30 who received the YFV17D yellow fever vaccine.

This clonotype has ten or more counts. V is TRBV11-2 and J is TRBJ1-5, with unresolved D. The V and J ends lost 5 bases and 4 bases respectively, with 9 bases between them. Germline-derived CDR1 and CDR2 are SGHAT and FQNNGV. The CDR3 is made up of 13 amino acids. The CDR3 loop is CASSREENQPQHF. CDR3 sequence (DNA): TGTGCCAGCAGCCGTGAGGAGAATCAGCCCCAGCATTTT.

The rearrangement joins TRBV5-1 to TRBJ2-1, with a tentative D call TRBD2 (5 bases). The CDR3 has 16 amino acids. Germline values: CDR1 SGHRS, CDR2 YFSETQ. V gave up 1 base and J gave up 10 bases, with 21 bases separating them. The CDR3 DNA reads TGCGCCAGCAGCTTGTCGGTGGGCCTCTGGAGCGGAGAGCAGTTCTTC. Residues: CASSLSVGLWSGEQFF.

This clonotype appeared many times. The chain recombines TRBV7-8 with TRBJ2-3; tentatively, D is TRBD2 (5 bases). V lost 5 bases and J lost 2, with 14 bases in between. The CDR3 loop spans 15 amino acids. Germline-derived CDR1 and CDR2 are SGHVS and FQNEAQ. The CDR3 DNA reads as TGTGCCAGCAGCCGCGACGGGAAAGTCACAGATACGCAGTATTTT. It encodes CASSRDGKVTDTQYF.

This clonotype was picked up many times. The chain recombines TRBV5-1 with TRBJ2-6; D is unresolved. Germline values: CDR1 SGHRS, CDR2 YFSETQ. The CDR3 is 15 residues long. Trimming shortened V by 0 bases and J by 2 bases, and 6 bases separated the two germline ends. Written as DNA, the CDR3 is TGCGCCAGCAGCTTGGGCAATACTGGGGCCAACGTCCTGACTTTC. This translates into CASSLGNTGANVLTF.

In this sample, this clonotype turned up many times. This chain connects TRBV7-2 to TRBJ2-2, with 7 nucleotides matching TRBD2. The CDR3 runs to 17 residues. V shed 2 bases, J shed 0 bases, and the junction held 6 bases outside the gene matches. Germline V lookup: CDR1 SGHTA, CDR2 FQGNSA. The CDR3 DNA is TGTGCCAGCAGCTTATGGGCGGGGGTTCCGAACACCGGGGAGCTGTTTTTT. Translated: CASSLWAGVPNTGELFF.

This clonotype was seen ten or more times. This chain uses TRBV25-1 with TRBJ2-7; TRBD1 matches 8 bases. Per the germline V gene, CDR1 is MGHDK and CDR2 is SYGVNS. The CDR3 is 15 amino acids. The junction had 12 bases not matched to a gene; V was cut back by 4 bases and J by 7 bases. The CDR3: CASSGPTGGASEQYF. The CDR3 DNA sequence: TGTGCCAGCAGTGGCCCTACAGGGGGAGCATCTGAGCAGTACTTC.

This clonotype was observed many times. The rearrangement uses TRBV28 and TRBJ2-2; TRBD1 aligns across 7 bases. The ends lost 11 bases at V and 1 base at J; junction bases unmatched: 4. The CDR3 is made up of 13 amino acids. Germline values: CDR1 MDHEN, CDR2 SYDVKM. CDR3 coding DNA: TGTGCCGGACGGACAGGGAACACCGGGGAGCTGTTTTTT. Its protein is CAGRTGNTGELFF.

This clonotype was observed at least ten times. The chain employs TRBV4-3 and TRBJ1-3; D is ambiguous. V was clipped by 0 bases and J by 2 bases, with 8 bases between them. CDR3 length equals 15 residues. Germline V gene sequence: CDR1 LGHNA, CDR2 YSLEER. CDR3 protein: CASSQDIQPGNTIYF. The CDR3, as DNA: TGCGCCAGCAGCCAAGATATACAACCTGGAAACACCATATATTTT.

This clonotype was counted many times. The chain combines TRBV19 with TRBJ1-5, with 9 bases lining up with TRBD1. The ends lost 5 bases at V and 9 bases at J; junction bases unmatched: 8. In germline, CDR1 is LNHDA, CDR2 SQIVND (reference sequence). This CDR3 has 14 amino acids. The CDR3 loop is CASSVGQGQRPQHF. CDR3 DNA sequence: TGTGCCAGTAGTGTGGGACAGGGACAGAGGCCCCAGCATTTT.

A remark on this clonotype: A much larger clone differs from this one at a single base, so this may be a read error. The chain is built from TRBV10-3 and TRBJ2-3; D unresolved. Germline assignment: CDR1 ENHRY and CDR2 SYGVKD. V was cut by 2 bases and J by 3 bases, with 9 bases left in between. The CDR3 loop spans 14 amino acids. The CDR3 nucleotides read TGTGCCATCAGTGAGCCCGTGGAAACAGATACGCAGTATTTT. It translates to CAISEPVETDTQYF.

This clonotype occurred many times. V is TRBV5-5 and J is TRBJ1-3, with unresolved D. Germline assignment: CDR1 SGHKS and CDR2 YYEKEE (reference sequence). Trimming left V 4 bases short and J 3 bases short, with 17 bases between. CDR3 size: 16 residues. CDR3 in amino acids: CASSLPQLGFGNTIYF. DNA for the CDR3: TGTGCCAGCAGCCTTCCCCAATTGGGATTTGGAAACACCATATATTTT. Full variable domain (outside the CDR3, taken from reference TRBV5-5 and TRBJ1-3): DAGVTQSPTHLIKTRGQQVTLRCSPISGHKSVSWYQQVLGQGPQFIFQYYEKEERGRGNFPDRFSARQFPNYSSELNVNALLLGDSALYLCASSLPQLGFGNTIYFGEGSWLTVV.

This clonotype was counted many times. The chain recombines TRBV28 with TRBJ1-2, with D unclear. Per germline, CDR1 MDHEN and CDR2 SYDVKM. Trimming shortened V by 6 bases and J by 5 bases, and 4 bases separated the two germline ends. CDR3 size: 10 residues. The CDR3 DNA follows: TGTGCCAGCAGAAAATATGGCTACACCTTC. Translation gives CASRKYGYTF.

This clonotype was seen many times. This chain uses TRBV3-1 with TRBJ2-5; a possible D gene is TRBD1 (6 bases). CDR3 length equals 15 residues. V was pared by 3 bases and J by 4 bases, with 15 bases between. Germline CDR1 and CDR2: LGHDT and YNNKEL (reference sequence). The chain's CDR3 is CASSHWPQGRETQYF. CDR3 nucleotide sequence: TGTGCCAGCAGCCATTGGCCTCAGGGGAGAGAGACCCAGTACTTC.

This clonotype has a count of ten or more. The chain has TRBV10-1 and TRBJ2-7; no clear D gene. The CDR3 is 15 amino acids. Germline CDR1 WNHNN, CDR2 SYGVQD (reference sequence). V was cut by 2 bases and J by 4 bases, with 15 bases left in between. The CDR3 DNA is TGCGCCAGCAGTGAGGGGCCTCCGGTTTTATACGAGCAGTACTTC. This sequence encodes CASSEGPPVLYEQYF.

This clonotype was seen ten or more times. V gene TRBV5-1 combines with J gene TRBJ1-2; D remains unclear. V was cut by 0 bases and J by 0 bases, with 9 bases left in between. Germline V gives CDR1 SGHRS, CDR2 YFSETQ. The CDR3 runs 15 residues. The CDR3 DNA sequence: TGCGCCAGCAGCTTGGACGTGGCAGCTAACTATGGCTACACCTTC. Its translation: CASSLDVAANYGYTF.

The V call is TRBV5-1, the J call TRBJ1-2; D not resolved. Germline V lookup: CDR1 SGHRS, CDR2 YFSETQ. This CDR3 spans 14 amino acids. The V and J ends lost 0 bases and 4 bases respectively, with 10 bases between them. The CDR3 loop is CASSLEASGYGYTF. CDR3 nucleotide sequence: TGCGCCAGCAGCTTGGAGGCGAGCGGCTATGGCTACACCTTC.

This clonotype came up many times. The chain has TRBV7-2 and TRBJ2-3, with D possibly TRBD1 on 5 matching bases. This CDR3 comprises 12 residues. The V end lost 6 bases, the J end lost 5 bases, and 9 bases lay between the germline ends. Germline V gene data show CDR1 as SGHTA and CDR2 as FQGNSA. CDR3 in DNA: TGTGCCAGCAGGGGGCCGGGAGATACGCAGTATTTT. This codes for CASRGPGDTQYF.

This clonotype was detected many times. The rearrangement joins TRBV10-2 to TRBJ2-1, with 7 bases aligning to TRBD1. With 8 bases clipped from V and 8 bases from J, the junction kept 9 bases outside the gene matches. Per germline, CDR1 WSHSY and CDR2 SAAADI. The CDR3 totals 13 residues. In DNA, the CDR3 is TGCGCCAGCGCCGACAGGGACGATGATGAGCAGTTCTTC. This codes for CASADRDDDEQFF.

This clonotype was detected many times. The rearrangement uses TRBV4-2 and TRBJ2-2, with TRBD2 matching 8 bases. Germline loops: CDR1 LGHNA, CDR2 YNFKEQ. The CDR3 has 18 amino acids. V was clipped by 4 bases and J by 6 bases; unmatched bases: 16. The CDR3 protein is CASSPFDSGALRAGELFF. In DNA form, the CDR3 reads TGTGCCAGCAGCCCGTTTGATAGCGGGGCCTTGCGGGCCGGGGAGCTGTTTTTT.

Only a few counts were recorded for this clonotype. This sequence joins TRBV10-3 and TRBJ2-6, with TRBD1 matching over 8 bases. V shed 8 bases, J shed 0 bases, and the junction held 12 bases outside the gene matches. The CDR3 has 18 residues. Germline-derived CDR1 and CDR2 are ENHRY and SYGVKD. The DNA for the CDR3 is TGTGCCATCGGAGGACCGACGACAGGGGACTCTGGGGCCAACGTCCTGACTTTC. It specifies CAIGGPTTGDSGANVLTF.

This clonotype was observed many times. The chain joins TRBV10-3 to TRBJ1-1, with a tentative D call TRBD1 (6 bases). The CDR3 has 13 amino acids. The V gene's germline CDR1 is ENHRY and CDR2 SYGVKD. V lost 10 bases and J lost 3, with 15 bases in between. CDR3 DNA: TGTGCCACCCATAACAGGGTTGACACTGAAGCTTTCTTT. Translation gives CATHNRVDTEAFF.

At least ten counts were recorded for this clonotype. V usage is TRBV5-1 and J usage is TRBJ2-4; D is possibly TRBD1 or TRBD2 (5 bases each). The germline gives CDR1 SGHRS, CDR2 YFSETQ. The CDR3 loop spans 17 amino acids. V gave up 0 bases and J gave up 0 bases, with 13 bases separating them. Written as DNA, the CDR3 is TGCGCCAGCAGCTTGGCGGGACGAAAGCTAGCCAAAAACATTCAGTACTTC. Amino acid sequence: CASSLAGRKLAKNIQYF.

In its sample, this clonotype was seen many times. CDR3 in DNA: TGTGCCAGCAGCTATGGACTAGCAGCAGATACGCAGTATTTT. It encodes CASSYGLAADTQYF. The chain links TRBV7-2 to TRBJ2-3; TRBD2 matches at 8 bases. V was pared by 4 bases and J by 4 bases, with 4 bases of the junction left unmatched. Germline-derived CDR1 and CDR2 are SGHTA and FQGNSA. The CDR3 length is 14 residues.

This clonotype was detected many times. The chain is built from TRBV12-3 or TRBV12-4 and TRBJ2-1; TRBD2 is a possible D gene (5 bases). Trimming shortened V by 3 bases and J by 6 bases, and 6 bases separated the two germline ends. The CDR3 runs to 12 residues. CDR3 coding DNA: TGTGCCAGCAGTTTTCGGGGCAATGAGCAGTTCTTC. This gives the protein CASSFRGNEQFF.

This chain links TRBV18 with TRBJ2-5; no reliable D call. V lost 0 bases to trimming and J lost 2 bases, with 7 bases between them. The CDR3 contains 14 residues. Germline CDR1 reads KGHSH; CDR2 reads LQKENI. Here the CDR3 DNA reads TGTGCCAGCTCACCACCTTCGGAGCAAGAGACCCAGTACTTC. This codes for CASSPPSEQETQYF.

This clonotype was seen repeatedly, ten times or more. The rearrangement joins TRBV24-1 to TRBJ2-7; the D is unclear. Germline values: CDR1 KGHDR, CDR2 SFDVKD. This CDR3 comprises 13 residues. With 2 bases removed from V and 3 bases from J, the gap between germline ends came to 7 bases. CDR3: CATSDSNSYEQYF. The CDR3 bases are TGTGCCACCAGTGATTCAAACAGCTACGAGCAGTACTTC.

This clonotype was recorded many times. J is TRBJ2-3 and V is TRBV20-1; D remains ambiguous. The CDR3 extends over 11 amino acids. Germline CDR1 and CDR2: DFQATT and SNEGSKA (reference sequence). The germline V and J ends were trimmed by 8 bases and 3 bases, with 9 bases remaining between them. The CDR3 nucleotides are TGCAGTTGCCGGCCGACAGATACGCAGTATTTT. Its protein is CSCRPTDTQYF.

This clonotype came up many times. The V and J genes are TRBV10-3 and TRBJ2-7; D gene uncertain. Trimming took off 3 bases at V and 0 bases at J, with 12 bases between the two ends. There are 15 residues in the CDR3. The germline CDR1 and CDR2 sequences are ENHRY and SYGVKD. CDR3 DNA: TGTGCCATCAGTGAAGGGCAGACCTCCTCCTACGAGCAGTACTTC. Its protein is CAISEGQTSSYEQYF.